This TCR beta chain was documented in a study of blood T cell repertoires in COVID-19. Study as a whole: The analysed material was cDNA or gDNA that came from T cells, B-cell-depleted T cells, or PBMCs.

The CDR3 loop spans 17 amino acids. Trimming took 4 bases from V and 6 from J, leaving 22 bases between them. From germline, CDR1 is SGHTA and CDR2 FQGNSA. Produced via immunoSEQ multiplex PCR; TCRdb's table is partial and in-frame only. The repertoire holds around 110,000 clones, with 90% as singletons. The source of this sequence is a human donor with active COVID-19. The donor label of this sample is uncertain. This chain links TRBV7-2 with TRBJ2-1; a possible D gene is TRBD2 (6 bases). Sequenced sample: peripheral blood. The chain's CDR3 is CASSSRGGGVSTNEQFF. The CDR3 bases are TGTGCCAGCAGCTCCCGAGGAGGCGGGGTATCTACCAATGAGCAGTTCTTC.